Below, 21 T cell receptor beta chains from the same sample are listed, as sequenced in a study of CD8 T cells in ankylosing spondylitis. Antigens for these TCRs are unknown. Overall study results and limits: About eight highly homologous variants made up a TCR beta motif that seemed to typify ankylosing spondylitis blood.

TCRdb independently ran MiXCR on the 5' RACE reads; one entry per CDR3 protein. The sample holds 200,000 to 250,000 distinct CDR3 sequences, around 20% seen once. The specimen sequenced was blood, either unsorted or a sorted T cell fraction (not recorded which). These receptors were collected from a male donor with ankylosing spondylitis.

Only a few counts were recorded for this clonotype. The chain couples TRBV4-1 to TRBJ2-2; TRBD1 agrees at 7 bases. This CDR3 is built from 18 residues. Germline V gene data show CDR1 as MGHRA and CDR2 as YSYEKL. Unmatched junction bases numbered 11, after V lost 4 bases and J lost 0 bases. The CDR3 region has the DNA TGCGCCAGCAGCCCTCCCCTGGGGACAGCACCGAACACCGGGGAGCTGTTTTTT. Encoded protein: CASSPPLGTAPNTGELFF.

This clonotype was observed a few times. V usage is TRBV20-1 and J usage is TRBJ2-4; 10 bases agree with TRBD2. The CDR3 consists of 16 residues. In germline, CDR1 is DFQATT, CDR2 SNEGSKA (reference sequence). V lost 5 bases, J lost 1 base, and 8 bases stayed unmatched. The CDR3 reads CSADGLAEGAKNIQYF. The CDR3 nucleotides read TGCAGTGCTGACGGACTAGCGGAGGGCGCCAAAAACATTCAGTACTTC.

CDR3 loop: CASSPTLGQGTYSGRYNEQFF. CDR3 nucleotide sequence: TGTGCCAGCAGCCCCACCCTGGGACAGGGGACATACTCAGGAAGATACAATGAGCAGTTCTTC. This chain links TRBV6-2 or TRBV6-3 with TRBJ2-1; the match to TRBD1 covers 10 bases. The trim removed 6 bases at V and 4 bases at J, leaving 24 bases unmatched. CDR3 length: 21 residues. CDR1 is MNHEY, CDR2 SVGEGT, per germline.

The chain combines TRBV29-1 with TRBJ1-1; unclear D gene. Germline CDR1 reads SQVTM; CDR2 reads ANQGSEA. The CDR3 is made up of 12 amino acids. Trimming pared 5 bases from V and 3 bases from J, leaving 10 bases between. The chain's CDR3 is CSVKTYDTEAFF. CDR3 in DNA: TGCAGCGTTAAGACCTATGACACTGAAGCTTTCTTT.

This sequence joins TRBV7-6 and TRBJ2-5, with no clear D. The CDR3 has 16 amino acids. Per the germline V gene, CDR1 is SGHVS and CDR2 is FNYEAQ. The V end lost 1 base, the J end lost 4 bases, and 16 bases lay between the germline ends. CDR3 in DNA: TGTGCCAGCAGCTTAGGTGGAATCCCGTTAGGAGAGACCCAGTACTTC. It yields the protein CASSLGGIPLGETQYF. The full variable domain, with the rest looked up from reference TRBV7-6 and TRBJ2-5, is GAGVSQSPRYKVTKRGQDVALRCDPISGHVSLYWYRQALGQGPEFLTYFNYEAQQDKSGLPNDRFSAERPEGSISTLTIQRTEQRDSAMYRCASSLGGIPLGETQYFGPGTRLLVL.

The CDR3 DNA reads as TGTCCCCAGCCCGGGGACGGAGGGGAAAAACTGTTTTTT. This encodes CPQPGDGGEKLFF. This chain links TRBV5-7 with TRBJ1-4; tentative D call: TRBD1 (5 bases). TRBV5-7 is annotated as an ORF whose role is uncertain. There are 13 residues in the CDR3.

This clonotype was picked up many times. The V and J genes are TRBV12-3 or TRBV12-4 and TRBJ1-2, with D possibly matching TRBD1 (5 bases). CDR3 length: 13 amino acids. Trimming shortened V by 5 bases and J by 6 bases, and 13 bases separated the two germline ends. The CDR3 loop is CASSIHRRDGYTF. The CDR3 DNA reads as TGTGCCAGCAGTATCCACCGCAGGGATGGCTACACCTTC.

The V gene is TRBV30, the J gene TRBJ1-1, with a weak D call TRBD1 (5 bases). The CDR3 runs 12 residues. Germline assignment: CDR1 GTSNPN and CDR2 SVGIG (reference sequence). Between the trimmed V and J ends, which lost 4 bases and 4 bases, there was a span of 10 bases. This CDR3 reads CAWTDGTTEAFF. The CDR3 DNA reads as TGTGCCTGGACCGATGGGACCACTGAAGCTTTCTTT.

This clonotype was found a few times. The chain links TRBV3-1 to TRBJ2-7; 12 positions agree with TRBD2. Per the germline V gene, CDR1 is LGHDT and CDR2 is YNNKEL (reference sequence). The CDR3 is 15 amino acids. With 8 bases clipped from V and 2 bases from J, the junction kept 7 bases outside the gene matches. CDR3 residues: CASAQSSGGAYEQYF. The CDR3, as DNA: TGTGCCAGCGCTCAATCTAGCGGGGGGGCCTACGAGCAGTACTTC.

The sample holds many counts of this clonotype. The genes are TRBV7-2 and TRBJ1-1; D call uncertain. CDR3 length: 14 residues. The germline gives CDR1 SGHTA, CDR2 FQGNSA. The V end was cut by 0 bases, the J end by 1 base, with 6 bases between. The CDR3 region has the DNA TGTGCCAGCAGCTTAGCGGGCTCGAACACTGAAGCTTTCTTT. Translating gives CASSLAGSNTEAFF. The full variable domain, its missing parts supplied by reference TRBV7-2 and TRBJ1-1, is GAGVSQSPSNKVTEKGKDVELRCDPISGHTALYWYRQSLGQGLEFLIYFQGNSAPDKSGLPSDRFSAERTGGSVSTLTIQRTQQEDSAVYLCASSLAGSNTEAFFGQGTRLTVV.

This clonotype occurred a few times. V gene TRBV28 combines with J gene TRBJ2-3; either TRBD1 or TRBD2 may supply D (5 bases each). Germline CDR1 MDHEN, CDR2 SYDVKM. V gave up 5 bases and J gave up 1 base, with 10 bases separating them. The CDR3 is made up of 14 amino acids. CDR3 protein: CASSPRDGTDTQYF. CDR3 DNA: TGTGCCAGCAGTCCCCGGGACGGCACAGATACGCAGTATTTT.

The chain recombines TRBV5-6 with TRBJ2-1, with 7 nucleotides matching TRBD1. V gave up 0 bases and J gave up 6 bases; unmatched junction bases: 3. The CDR3 extends over 14 amino acids. Germline loops: CDR1 SGHDT, CDR2 YYEEEE. The CDR3, as DNA: TGTGCCAGCAGCTTGGGGGACAGCCTCAATGAGCAGTTCTTC. It encodes CASSLGDSLNEQFF.

The chain recombines TRBV25-1 with TRBJ2-2; the D gene is possibly TRBD1 (7 bases). Germline CDR1 reads MGHDK; CDR2 reads SYGVNS. V lost 5 bases to trimming and J lost 4 bases, with 26 bases between them. The CDR3 extends over 19 amino acids. This CDR3 is CASSTSGRTTGRFTGELFF. The CDR3 DNA reads TGTGCCAGCAGTACCTCGGGGAGGACGACAGGGCGATTCACCGGGGAGCTGTTTTTT.

The chain recombines TRBV4-1 with TRBJ2-3, with 9 positions matching TRBD1. Per the germline V gene, CDR1 is MGHRA and CDR2 is YSYEKL. This CDR3 region has 16 residues. The J segment lost 5 bases and the V segment lost 4 bases, leaving 10 bases of the junction unmatched. CDR3 sequence reads: CASSRPPGQGIDTQYF. CDR3 DNA sequence: TGCGCCAGCAGCCGCCCTCCCGGACAGGGGATAGATACGCAGTATTTT.

This clonotype has more than one count but fewer than ten. The V and J genes are TRBV7-9 and TRBJ1-1; D gene uncertain. The CDR3 contains 16 residues. V was shortened by 2 bases and J by 1 base, with 14 bases between the two germline ends. Germline-derived CDR1 and CDR2 are SEHNR and FQNEAQ (reference sequence). The CDR3 reads CASSLLGRAANTEAFF. Here the CDR3 DNA reads TGTGCCAGCAGCTTATTAGGGCGGGCAGCGAACACTGAAGCTTTCTTT.

V is TRBV4-3 and J is TRBJ1-1; a weak D match, TRBD1 (5 bases). Germline lookup yields CDR1 LGHNA and CDR2 YSLEER. Trimming stripped 1 base from V and 10 bases from J, with 16 bases between. The CDR3 has 14 amino acids. In nucleotides, the CDR3 is TGCGCCAGCAGCCAAGGGTCCGGGGCCTCGGGAGCTTTCTTT. Translating it yields CASSQGSGASGAFF.

This clonotype was recorded a few times. The rearrangement uses TRBV7-9 and TRBJ1-3; D is perhaps TRBD1 (5 bases). Germline CDR1 SEHNR, CDR2 FQNEAQ (reference sequence). V lost 4 bases and J 4 bases, leaving 17 bases between the germline ends. The CDR3 sequence is 16 residues long. The CDR3 spells CASSSTGGTTGNTIYF. In DNA, the CDR3 is TGTGCCAGCAGCTCAACGGGAGGGACTACGGGAAACACCATATATTTT. The entire variable domain, with the rest obtained from reference TRBV7-9 and TRBJ1-3, is as follows: DTGVSQNPRHKITKRGQNVTFRCDPISEHNRLYWYRQTLGQGPEFLTYFQNEAQLEKSRLLSDRFSAERPKGSFSTLEIQRTEQGDSAMYLCASSSTGGTTGNTIYFGEGSWLTVV.

Note on this clonotype: Sequence at one end of the junction differs from germline and may be a read error. This chain joins TRBV7-9 and TRBJ2-1, with unresolved D. CDR3 length: 11 amino acids. Germline values: CDR1 SEHNR, CDR2 FQNEAQ (reference sequence). This CDR3 is CPSFQNNEQFF. CDR3 DNA sequence: TGTCCCAGCTTTCAGAACAATGAGCAGTTCTTC.

This chain uses TRBV28 with TRBJ2-7, with D possibly TRBD1 on 5 matching bases. The CDR3 has 12 amino acids. The germline gives CDR1 MDHEN, CDR2 SYDVKM. Trimming cost V 5 bases and J 5 bases, with 10 bases left between them. In DNA form, the CDR3 reads TGTGCCAGCAGTAAGGGGCAGAACGAGCAGTACTTC. This gives the protein CASSKGQNEQYF.

This clonotype was observed many times. The V gene is TRBV7-8, the J gene TRBJ2-1, with TRBD2 identical over 13 bases. The V gene end was trimmed by 4 bases and the J gene end by 7 bases; junction bases not matched to a gene: 4. The CDR3 is 15 amino acids. CDR1 is SGHVS and CDR2 is FQNEAQ in the germline V gene. The CDR3 loop is CASSSLAGGPNEQFF. CDR3 DNA: TGTGCCAGCAGCTCACTAGCGGGAGGGCCGAATGAGCAGTTCTTC.

This clonotype was counted at least ten times. The rearrangement uses TRBV7-9 and TRBJ2-3; the D gene is possibly TRBD2 (6 bases). V lost 1 base and J lost 5, with 16 bases in between. This CDR3 is 16 amino acids long. CDR1 SEHNR and CDR2 FQNEAQ come from the germline V gene (reference sequence). The CDR3 DNA reads as TGTGCCAGCAGCTTAGTACAGGAGGGCCCACAAGATACGCAGTATTTT. It encodes CASSLVQEGPQDTQYF.